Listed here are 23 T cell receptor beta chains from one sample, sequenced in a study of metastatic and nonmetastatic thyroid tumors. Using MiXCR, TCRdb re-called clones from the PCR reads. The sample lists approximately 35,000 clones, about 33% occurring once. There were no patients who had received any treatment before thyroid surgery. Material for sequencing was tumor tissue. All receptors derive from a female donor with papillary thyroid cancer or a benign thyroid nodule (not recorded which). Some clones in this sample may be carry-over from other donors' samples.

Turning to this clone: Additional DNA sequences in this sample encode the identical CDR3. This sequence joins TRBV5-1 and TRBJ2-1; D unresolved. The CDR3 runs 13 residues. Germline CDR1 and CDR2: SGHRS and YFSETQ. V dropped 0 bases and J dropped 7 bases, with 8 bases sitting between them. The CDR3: CASSLGTSNEQFF. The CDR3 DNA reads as TGCGCCAGCAGCTTGGGAACCTCAAATGAGCAGTTCTTC.

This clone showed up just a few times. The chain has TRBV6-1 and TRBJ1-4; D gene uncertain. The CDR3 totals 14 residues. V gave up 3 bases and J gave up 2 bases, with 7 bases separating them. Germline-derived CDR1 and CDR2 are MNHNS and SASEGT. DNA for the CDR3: TGTGCCAGCAGTGAGGGAGATACTAATGAAAAACTGTTTTTT. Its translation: CASSEGDTNEKLFF.

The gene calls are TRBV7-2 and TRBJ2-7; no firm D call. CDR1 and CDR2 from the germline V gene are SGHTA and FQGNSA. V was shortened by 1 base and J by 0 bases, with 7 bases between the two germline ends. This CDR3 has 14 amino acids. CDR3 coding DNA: TGTGCCAGCAGCTTAGGCAGGAGCTCCTACGAGCAGTACTTC. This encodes CASSLGRSSYEQYF.

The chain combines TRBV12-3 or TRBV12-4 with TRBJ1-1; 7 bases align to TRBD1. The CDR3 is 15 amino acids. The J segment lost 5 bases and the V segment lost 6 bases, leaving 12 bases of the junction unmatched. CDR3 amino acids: CASSPRGAGETEAFF. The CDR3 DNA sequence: TGTGCCAGCAGCCCCAGGGGGGCAGGGGAAACTGAAGCTTTCTTT.

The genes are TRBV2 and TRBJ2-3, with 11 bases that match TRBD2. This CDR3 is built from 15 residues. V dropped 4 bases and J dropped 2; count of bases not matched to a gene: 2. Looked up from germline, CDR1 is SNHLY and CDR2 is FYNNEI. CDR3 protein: CASSALAGVTDTQYF. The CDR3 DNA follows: TGTGCCAGCAGTGCACTAGCGGGAGTCACAGATACGCAGTATTTT.

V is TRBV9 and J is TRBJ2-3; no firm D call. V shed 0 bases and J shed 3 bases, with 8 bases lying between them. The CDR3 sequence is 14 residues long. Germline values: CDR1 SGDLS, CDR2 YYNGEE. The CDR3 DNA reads TGTGCCAGCAGCGTAGACAGAGCGACAGATACGCAGTATTTT. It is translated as CASSVDRATDTQYF.

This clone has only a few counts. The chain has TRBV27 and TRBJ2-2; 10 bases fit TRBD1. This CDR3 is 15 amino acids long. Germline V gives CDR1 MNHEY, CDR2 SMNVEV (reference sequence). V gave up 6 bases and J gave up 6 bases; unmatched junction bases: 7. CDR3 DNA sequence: TGTGCCAGCAGCCCCGGGACAGGGGAGGCCGGGGAGCTGTTTTTT. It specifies CASSPGTGEAGELFF.

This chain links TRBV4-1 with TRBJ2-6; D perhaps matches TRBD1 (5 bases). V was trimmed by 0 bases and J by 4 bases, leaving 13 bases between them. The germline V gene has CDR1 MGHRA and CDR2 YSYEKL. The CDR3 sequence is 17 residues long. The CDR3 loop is CASSQEEQGSGANVLTF. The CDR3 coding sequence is TGCGCCAGCAGCCAAGAGGAGCAGGGCTCCGGGGCCAACGTCCTGACTTTC.

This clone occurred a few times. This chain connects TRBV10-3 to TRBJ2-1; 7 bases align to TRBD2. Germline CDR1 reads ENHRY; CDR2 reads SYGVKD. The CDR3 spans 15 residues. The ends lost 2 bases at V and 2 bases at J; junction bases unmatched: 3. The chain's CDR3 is CAISEGLAAYNEQFF. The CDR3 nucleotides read TGTGCCATCAGTGAGGGCCTAGCGGCCTACAATGAGCAGTTCTTC.

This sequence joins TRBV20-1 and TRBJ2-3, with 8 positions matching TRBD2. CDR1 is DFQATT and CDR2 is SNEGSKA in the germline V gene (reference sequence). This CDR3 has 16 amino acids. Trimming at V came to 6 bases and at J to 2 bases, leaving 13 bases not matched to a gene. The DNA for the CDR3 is TGCAGTGCGCACCCGGGACTAGTGGGACACACAGATACGCAGTATTTT. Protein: CSAHPGLVGHTDTQYF.

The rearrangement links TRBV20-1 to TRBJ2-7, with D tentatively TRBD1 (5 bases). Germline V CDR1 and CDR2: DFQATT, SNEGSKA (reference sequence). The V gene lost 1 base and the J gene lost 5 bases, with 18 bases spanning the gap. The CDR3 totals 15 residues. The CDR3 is CSARALGFRGNEQYF. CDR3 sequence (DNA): TGCAGTGCTAGAGCCCTAGGGTTTAGGGGAAACGAGCAGTACTTC.

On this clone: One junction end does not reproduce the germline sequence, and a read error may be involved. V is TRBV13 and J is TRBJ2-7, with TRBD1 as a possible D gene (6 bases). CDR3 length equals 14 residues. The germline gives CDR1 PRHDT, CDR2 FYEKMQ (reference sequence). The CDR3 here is CACSSGTKAYEQYF. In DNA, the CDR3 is TGTGCCTGCAGCTCCGGGACAAAGGCTTACGAGCAGTACTTC.

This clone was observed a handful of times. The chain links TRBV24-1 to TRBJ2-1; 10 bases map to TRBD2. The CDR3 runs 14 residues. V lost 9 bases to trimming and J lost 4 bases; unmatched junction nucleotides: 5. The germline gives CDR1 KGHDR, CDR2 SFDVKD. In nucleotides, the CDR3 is TGTGCCACCCAGTCTAGCGGGAGTTACAATGAGCAGTTCTTC. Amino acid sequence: CATQSSGSYNEQFF.

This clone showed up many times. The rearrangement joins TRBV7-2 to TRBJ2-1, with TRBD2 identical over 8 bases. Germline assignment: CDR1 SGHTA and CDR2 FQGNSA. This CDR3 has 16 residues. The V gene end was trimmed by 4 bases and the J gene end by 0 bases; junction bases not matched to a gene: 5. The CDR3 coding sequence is TGTGCCAGCAGCTCGACTAGCGAAAGCTCCTACAATGAGCAGTTCTTC. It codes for CASSSTSESSYNEQFF.

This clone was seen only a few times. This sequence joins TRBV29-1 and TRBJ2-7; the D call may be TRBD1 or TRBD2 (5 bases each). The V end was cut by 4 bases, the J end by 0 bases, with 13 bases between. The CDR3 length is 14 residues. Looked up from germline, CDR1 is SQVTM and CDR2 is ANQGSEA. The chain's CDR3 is CSVVGAGSSYEQYF. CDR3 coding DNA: TGCAGCGTTGTCGGGGCAGGTAGCTCCTACGAGCAGTACTTC.

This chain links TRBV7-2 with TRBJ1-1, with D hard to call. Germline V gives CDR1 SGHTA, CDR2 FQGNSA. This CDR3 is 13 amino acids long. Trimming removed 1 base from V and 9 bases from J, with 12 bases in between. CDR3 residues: CASSLGPPRQAFF. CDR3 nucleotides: TGTGCCAGCAGCTTAGGCCCACCTAGGCAAGCTTTCTTT. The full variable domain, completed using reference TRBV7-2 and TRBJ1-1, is GAGVSQSPSNKVTEKGKDVELRCDPISGHTALYWYRQSLGQGLEFLIYFQGNSAPDKSGLPSDRFSAERTGGSVSTLTIQRTQQEDSAVYLCASSLGPPRQAFFGQGTRLTVV.

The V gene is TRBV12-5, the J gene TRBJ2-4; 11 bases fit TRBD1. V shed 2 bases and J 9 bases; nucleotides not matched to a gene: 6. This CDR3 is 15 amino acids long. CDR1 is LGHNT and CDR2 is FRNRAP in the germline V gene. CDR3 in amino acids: CASGLYGTGGGIQYF. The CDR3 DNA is TGTGCTAGTGGTTTGTACGGGACAGGGGGAGGCATTCAGTACTTC. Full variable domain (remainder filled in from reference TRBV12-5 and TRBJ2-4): DARVTQTPRHKVTEMGQEVTMRCQPILGHNTVFWYRQTMMQGLELLAYFRNRAPLDDSGMPKDRFSAEMPDATLATLKIQPSEPRDSAVYFCASGLYGTGGGIQYFGAGTRLSVL.

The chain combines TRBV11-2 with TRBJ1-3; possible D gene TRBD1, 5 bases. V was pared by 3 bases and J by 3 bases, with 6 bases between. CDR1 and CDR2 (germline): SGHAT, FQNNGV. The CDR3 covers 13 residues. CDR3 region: CASSLGVGNTIYF. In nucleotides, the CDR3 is TGTGCCAGCAGCTTGGGGGTTGGAAACACCATATATTTT. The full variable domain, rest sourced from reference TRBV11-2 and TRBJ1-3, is EAGVAQSPRYKIIEKRQSVAFWCNPISGHATLYWYQQILGQGPKLLIQFQNNGVVDDSQLPKDRFSAERLKGVDSTLKIQPAKLEDSAVYLCASSLGVGNTIYFGEGSWLTVV.

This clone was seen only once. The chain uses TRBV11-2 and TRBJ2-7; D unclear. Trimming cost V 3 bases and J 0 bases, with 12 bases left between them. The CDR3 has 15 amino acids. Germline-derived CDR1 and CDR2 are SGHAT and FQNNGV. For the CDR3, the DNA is TGTGCCAGCAGCTTCTTCCCTGTGAGCTCCTACGAGCAGTACTTC. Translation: CASSFFPVSSYEQYF.

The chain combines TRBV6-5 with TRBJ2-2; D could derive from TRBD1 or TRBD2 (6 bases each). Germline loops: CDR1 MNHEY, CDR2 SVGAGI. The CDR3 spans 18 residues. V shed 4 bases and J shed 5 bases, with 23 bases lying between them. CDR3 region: CASSSFTPGEVGTGELFF. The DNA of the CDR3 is TGTGCCAGCAGTTCTTTTACCCCAGGGGAGGTTGGAACCGGGGAGCTGTTTTTT.

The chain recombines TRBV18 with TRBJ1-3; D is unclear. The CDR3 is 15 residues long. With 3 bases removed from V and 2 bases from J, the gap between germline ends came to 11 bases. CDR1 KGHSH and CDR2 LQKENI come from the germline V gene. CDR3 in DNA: TGTGCCAGCTCACCCTCTGGTATCCCTGGAAACACCATATATTTT. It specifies CASSPSGIPGNTIYF.

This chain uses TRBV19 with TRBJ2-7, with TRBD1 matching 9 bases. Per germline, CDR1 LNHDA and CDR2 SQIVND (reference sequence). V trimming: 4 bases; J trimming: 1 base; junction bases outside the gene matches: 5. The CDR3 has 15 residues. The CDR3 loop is CASSTQTGGSYEQYF. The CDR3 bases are TGTGCCAGTAGTACTCAGACAGGGGGATCCTACGAGCAGTACTTC.

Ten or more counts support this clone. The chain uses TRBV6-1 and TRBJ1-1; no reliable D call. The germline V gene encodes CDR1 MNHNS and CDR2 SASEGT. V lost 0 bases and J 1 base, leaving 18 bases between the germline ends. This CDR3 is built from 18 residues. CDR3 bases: TGTGCCAGCAGTGAAGCTAGAGGTAGGGCCCTAAGGAACACTGAAGCTTTCTTT. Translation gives CASSEARGRALRNTEAFF.